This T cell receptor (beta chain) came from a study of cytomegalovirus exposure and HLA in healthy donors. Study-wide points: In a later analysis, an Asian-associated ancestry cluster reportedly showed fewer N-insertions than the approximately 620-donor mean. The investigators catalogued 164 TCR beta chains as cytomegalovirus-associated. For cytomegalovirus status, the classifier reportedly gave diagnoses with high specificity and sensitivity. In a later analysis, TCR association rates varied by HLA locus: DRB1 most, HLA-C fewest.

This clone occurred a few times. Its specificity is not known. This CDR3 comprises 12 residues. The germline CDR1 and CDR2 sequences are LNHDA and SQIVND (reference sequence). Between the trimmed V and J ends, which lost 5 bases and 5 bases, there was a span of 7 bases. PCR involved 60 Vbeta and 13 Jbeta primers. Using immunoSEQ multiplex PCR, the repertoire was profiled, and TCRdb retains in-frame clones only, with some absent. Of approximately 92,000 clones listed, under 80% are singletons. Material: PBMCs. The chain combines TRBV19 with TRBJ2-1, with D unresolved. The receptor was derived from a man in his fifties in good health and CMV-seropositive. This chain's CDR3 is CASSPLNNEQFF. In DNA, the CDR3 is TGTGCCAGTAGTCCCTTAAACAATGAGCAGTTCTTC.